This T cell receptor (beta chain) was observed in a study of human T cells and chemical hapten exposure. In TCRdb, the RACE reads were re-called with MiXCR into one record per CDR3 protein. Among roughly 96,000 distinct CDR3 sequences, about 9% were seen once, and the ten largest hold approximately 2%. Germline CDR1 SGHDN, CDR2 FVKESK. V lost 4 bases and J 0 bases, leaving 10 bases between the germline ends. This CDR3 spans 14 amino acids. Time point denoted: patch test 2, 6 weeks after DPC sensitization. Treatment reported: therapeutic diphenylcyclopropenone sensitization with weekly scalp DPC. It was unfractionated whole blood from which total RNA was extracted.

This receptor was obtained from a woman aged 40 to 50 with alopecia areata. Some clones in this sample may be carry-over from other donors' samples. The chain employs TRBV14 and TRBJ2-7, with D possibly being TRBD1 or TRBD2 (5 bases each). The sequencing here drew on whole blood, taken in connection with sensitization to the hapten diphenylcyclopropenone (DPC). This CDR3 is CASSRDLSSYEQYF. CDR3 nucleotide sequence: TGTGCCAGCAGCCGGGACCTGAGCTCCTACGAGCAGTACTTC.